Below are 5 T cell receptor beta chains sequenced from a single sample in a study of T cell repertoires in cytomegalovirus infection. A single record per CDR3 protein comes from TCRdb applying MiXCR to the reads. This sample yields about 300,000 distinct CDR3 sequences, of which roughly a tenth are seen a single time; approximately 2.4% belongs to the top ten. The sample taken for sequencing was PBMCs. These receptors originate from a human donor in good health (CMV status not recorded). Some clones in this sample may be carry-over from other donors' samples.

A remark on this clonotype: One base away lies a much larger clone, so this may be a sequencing read error. The rearrangement joins TRBV29-1 to TRBJ2-2, with TRBD1 as a possible D gene (6 bases). Germline CDR1 SQVTM, CDR2 ANQGSEA. This CDR3 is 13 amino acids long. In nucleotides, the CDR3 is TGCAGCGTACGACAGGATAACACCGGGGAGCGGTTTTTT. It translates to CSVRQDNTGERFF.

The rearrangement joins TRBV2 to TRBJ2-1; 7 nucleotides agree with TRBD1. The CDR3 contains 16 residues. V lost 3 bases and J lost 5; bases outside the gene matches: 10. Germline V gene sequence: CDR1 SNHLY, CDR2 FYNNEI. CDR3 loop: CASSDIVGGLHNEQFF. CDR3 sequence (DNA): TGTGCCAGCAGTGATATTGTAGGGGGCCTCCACAATGAGCAGTTCTTC.

The sample holds many counts of this clonotype. V gene TRBV7-9 combines with J gene TRBJ2-2, with D uncertain. Trimming took 6 bases from V and 6 from J, leaving 14 bases between them. Germline values: CDR1 SEHNR, CDR2 FQNEAQ (reference sequence). The CDR3 loop spans 14 amino acids. The CDR3 loop is CASREIIRSGELFF. CDR3 coding DNA: TGTGCCAGCAGGGAGATCATTCGGTCCGGGGAGCTGTTTTTT. The full variable domain, completed using reference TRBV7-9 and TRBJ2-2, is DTGVSQNPRHKITKRGQNVTFRCDPISEHNRLYWYRQTLGQGPEFLTYFQNEAQLEKSRLLSDRFSAERPKGSFSTLEIQRTEQGDSAMYLCASREIIRSGELFFGEGSRLTVL.

This clonotype was seen repeatedly, ten times or more. The V call is TRBV24-1, the J call TRBJ2-2; D remains ambiguous. In germline, CDR1 is KGHDR, CDR2 SFDVKD. The V end was cut by 9 bases, the J end by 0 bases, with 7 bases between. This CDR3 is 13 amino acids long. The CDR3 region is CATRSANTGELFF. Here the CDR3 DNA reads TGTGCCACCCGATCAGCGAACACCGGGGAGCTGTTTTTT.

This clonotype was detected only a few times. The genes are TRBV5-1 and TRBJ1-1; TRBD1 aligns across 8 bases. Germline-derived CDR1 and CDR2 are SGHRS and YFSETQ. With 2 bases clipped from V and 4 bases from J, the junction kept 10 bases outside the gene matches. The CDR3 is 16 residues long. The CDR3 region is CASSLQNPGGSTEAFF. The DNA of the CDR3 is TGCGCCAGCAGCTTACAAAACCCAGGGGGCTCCACTGAAGCTTTCTTT.